This T cell receptor beta chain is drawn from a study of shared clonotypes between healthy human individuals. Study observations and caveats: Represented diversity, genetic and exposure-history alike, was limited by few donors. It was observed that around 5% of naive CD4 clonotypes were shared across several donors.

As to this clone: Its antigen is unknown.

Donors, without exception, were Caucasian adults residing in Nashville, Tennessee. Assay: immunoSEQ multiplex PCR; the TCRdb copy retains only in-frame clones and omits some. The repertoire holds 2,500,000 or so clones, with 85% to 95% as singletons. Sequences were obtained from naive CD4+ T cells from PBMCs. The subset was: CD45RA+ positively selected. The sequence was obtained from a man between 18 and 35 years old in good health. Some clones in this sample may be carry-over from other donors' samples.

CDR3 nucleotides: TGTGCCAGCAGCTTAGGGTCCTGGGACAGGACCTACAATGAGCAGTTCTTC. This sequence encodes CASSLGSWDRTYNEQFF. The V call is TRBV11-2, the J call TRBJ2-1, with 8 nucleotides matching TRBD1. CDR1 is SGHAT, CDR2 FQNNGV, per germline. The CDR3 runs 17 residues. Unmatched junction bases numbered 7, after V lost 1 base and J lost 2 bases.